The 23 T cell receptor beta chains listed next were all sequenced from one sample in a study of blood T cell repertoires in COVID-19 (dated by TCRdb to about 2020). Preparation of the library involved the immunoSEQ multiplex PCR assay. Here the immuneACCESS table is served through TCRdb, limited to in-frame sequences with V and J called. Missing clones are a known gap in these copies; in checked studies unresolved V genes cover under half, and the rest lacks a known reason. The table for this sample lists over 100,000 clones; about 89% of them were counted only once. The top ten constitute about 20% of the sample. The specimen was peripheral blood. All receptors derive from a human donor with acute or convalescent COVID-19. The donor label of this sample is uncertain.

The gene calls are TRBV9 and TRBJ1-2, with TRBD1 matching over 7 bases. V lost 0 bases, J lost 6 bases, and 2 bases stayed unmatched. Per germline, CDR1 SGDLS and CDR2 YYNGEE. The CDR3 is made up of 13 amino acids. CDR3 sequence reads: CASSVGQGHGYTF. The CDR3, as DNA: TGTGCCAGCAGCGTAGGACAGGGTCATGGCTACACCTTC.

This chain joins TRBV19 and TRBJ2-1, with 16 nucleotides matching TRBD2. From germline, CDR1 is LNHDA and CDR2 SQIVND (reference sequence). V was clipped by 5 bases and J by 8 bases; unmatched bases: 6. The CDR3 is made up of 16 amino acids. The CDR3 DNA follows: TGTGCCAGTAGTTCGGGGACTAGCGGGGGGGGTGATGAGCAGTTCTTC. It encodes CASSSGTSGGGDEQFF.

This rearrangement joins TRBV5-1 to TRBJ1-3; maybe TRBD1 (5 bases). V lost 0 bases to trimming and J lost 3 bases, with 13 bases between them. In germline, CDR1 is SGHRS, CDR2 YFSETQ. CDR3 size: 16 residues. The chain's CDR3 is CASSLAGGTGGNTIYF. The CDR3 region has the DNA TGCGCCAGCAGCTTGGCCGGGGGAACGGGTGGAAACACCATATATTTT.

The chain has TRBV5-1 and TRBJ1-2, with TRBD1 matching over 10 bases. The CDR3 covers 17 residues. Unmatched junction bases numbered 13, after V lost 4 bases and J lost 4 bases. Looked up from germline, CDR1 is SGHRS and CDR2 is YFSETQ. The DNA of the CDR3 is TGCGCCAGCAGCCATGATCCCGGGACAGGGGAATTCTATGGCTACACCTTC. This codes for CASSHDPGTGEFYGYTF.

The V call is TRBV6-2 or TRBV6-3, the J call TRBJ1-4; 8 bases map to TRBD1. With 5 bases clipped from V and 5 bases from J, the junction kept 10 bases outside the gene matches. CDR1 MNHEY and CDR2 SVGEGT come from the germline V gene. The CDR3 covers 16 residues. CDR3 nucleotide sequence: TGTGCCAGCAGTACCCGCGACAGGGGCCTGAATGAAAAACTGTTTTTT. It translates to CASSTRDRGLNEKLFF.

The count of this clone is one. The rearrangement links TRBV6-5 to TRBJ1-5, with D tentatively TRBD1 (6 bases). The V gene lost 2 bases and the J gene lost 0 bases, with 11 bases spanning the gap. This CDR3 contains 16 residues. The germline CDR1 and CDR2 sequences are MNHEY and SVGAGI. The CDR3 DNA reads TGTGCCAGCAGTTACCGTGGGGGCTATAGCAATCAGCCCCAGCATTTT. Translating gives CASSYRGGYSNQPQHF.

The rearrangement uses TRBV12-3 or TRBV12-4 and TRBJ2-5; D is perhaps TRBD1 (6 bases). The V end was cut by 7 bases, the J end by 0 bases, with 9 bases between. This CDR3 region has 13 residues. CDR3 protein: CASTGQNQETQYF. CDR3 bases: TGTGCCAGCACCGGACAGAACCAAGAGACCCAGTACTTC.

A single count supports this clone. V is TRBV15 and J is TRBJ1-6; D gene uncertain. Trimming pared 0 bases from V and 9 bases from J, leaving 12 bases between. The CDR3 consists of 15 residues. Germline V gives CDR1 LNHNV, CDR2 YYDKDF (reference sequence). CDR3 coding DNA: TGTGCCACCAGCAGAGATCGTGTCATCGGTTCACCCCTCCACTTT. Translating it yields CATSRDRVIGSPLHF.

The CDR3 DNA follows: TGTGCCAGCAGGGCTTACAGGGTATCGGGTCAGCCCCAGCATTTT. Encoded protein: CASRAYRVSGQPQHF. The V gene is TRBV2, the J gene TRBJ1-5; D may be TRBD1 (6 bases). CDR1 SNHLY and CDR2 FYNNEI come from the germline V gene. The CDR3 is 15 amino acids. Trimming shortened V by 6 bases and J by 6 bases, and 18 bases separated the two germline ends.

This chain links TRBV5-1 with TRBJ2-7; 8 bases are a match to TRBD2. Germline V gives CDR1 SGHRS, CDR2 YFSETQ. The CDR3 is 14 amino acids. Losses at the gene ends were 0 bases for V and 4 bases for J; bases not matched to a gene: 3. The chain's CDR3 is CASSLAGGAYEQYF. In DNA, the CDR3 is TGCGCCAGCAGCTTGGCCGGGGGGGCGTACGAGCAGTACTTC.

The CDR3 reads CASSARQGGFYNEQFF. The CDR3 nucleotides read TGTGCCAGCAGCGCAAGACAGGGAGGTTTCTACAATGAGCAGTTCTTC. The chain joins TRBV7-2 to TRBJ2-1; D perhaps matches TRBD1 (7 bases). With 5 bases removed from V and 3 bases from J, the gap between germline ends came to 17 bases. Germline CDR1 SGHTA, CDR2 FQGNSA. There are 16 residues in the CDR3.

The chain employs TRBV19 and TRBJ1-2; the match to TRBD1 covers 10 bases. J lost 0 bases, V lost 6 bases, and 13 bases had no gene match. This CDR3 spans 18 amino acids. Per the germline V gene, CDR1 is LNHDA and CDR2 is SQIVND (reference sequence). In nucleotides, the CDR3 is TGTGCCAGTAGAATGGGCCCCGGACAGGGGGGAGCTAACTATGGCTACACCTTC. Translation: CASRMGPGQGGANYGYTF.

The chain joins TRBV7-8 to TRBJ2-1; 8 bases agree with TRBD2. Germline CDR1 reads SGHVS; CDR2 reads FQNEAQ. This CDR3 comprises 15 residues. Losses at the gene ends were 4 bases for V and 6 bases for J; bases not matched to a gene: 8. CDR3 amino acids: CASSSGTRGFNEQFF. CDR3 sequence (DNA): TGTGCCAGCAGCTCCGGGACTAGAGGTTTCAATGAGCAGTTCTTC.

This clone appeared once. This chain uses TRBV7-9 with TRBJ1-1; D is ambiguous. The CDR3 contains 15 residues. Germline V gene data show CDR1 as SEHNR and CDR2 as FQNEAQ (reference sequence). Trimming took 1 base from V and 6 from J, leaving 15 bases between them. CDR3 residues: CASSLGVTGKSEAFF. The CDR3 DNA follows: TGTGCCAGCAGCTTAGGGGTTACGGGTAAATCTGAAGCTTTCTTT.

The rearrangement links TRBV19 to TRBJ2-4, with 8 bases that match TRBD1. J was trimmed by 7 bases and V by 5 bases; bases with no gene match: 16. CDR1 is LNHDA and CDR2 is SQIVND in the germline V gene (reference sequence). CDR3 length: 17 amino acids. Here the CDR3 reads CASSLLSGQGAGNIQYF. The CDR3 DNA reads TGTGCCAGTAGTCTCCTGAGCGGGCAGGGGGCAGGTAACATTCAGTACTTC.

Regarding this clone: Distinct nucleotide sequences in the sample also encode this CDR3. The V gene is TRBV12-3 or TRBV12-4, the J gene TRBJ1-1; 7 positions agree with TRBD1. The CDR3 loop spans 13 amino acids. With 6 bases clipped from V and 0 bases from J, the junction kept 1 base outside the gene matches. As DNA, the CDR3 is TGTGCCAGCAGGGGACAGTTGAACACTGAAGCTTTCTTT. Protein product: CASRGQLNTEAFF.

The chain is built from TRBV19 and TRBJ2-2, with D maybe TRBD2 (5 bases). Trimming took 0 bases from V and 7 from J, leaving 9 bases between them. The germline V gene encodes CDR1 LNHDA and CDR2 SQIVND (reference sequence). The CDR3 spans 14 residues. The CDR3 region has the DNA TGTGCCAGTAGTATAGAGTCCGGGGTCGGGGAGCTGTTTTTT. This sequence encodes CASSIESGVGELFF.

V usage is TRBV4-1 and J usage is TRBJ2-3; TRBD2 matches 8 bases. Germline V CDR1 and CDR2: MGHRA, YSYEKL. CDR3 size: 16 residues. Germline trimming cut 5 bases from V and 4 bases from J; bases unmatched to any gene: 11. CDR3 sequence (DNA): TGCGCCAGCAGCTATACCGGGACTAGTTTCGCAGATACGCAGTATTTT. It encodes CASSYTGTSFADTQYF.

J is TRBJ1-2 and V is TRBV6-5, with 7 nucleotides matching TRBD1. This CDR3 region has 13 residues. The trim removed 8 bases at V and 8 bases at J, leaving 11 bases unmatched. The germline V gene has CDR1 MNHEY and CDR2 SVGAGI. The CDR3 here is CASRLDREEGYTF. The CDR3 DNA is TGTGCCAGCCGACTTGACAGGGAGGAAGGCTACACCTTC.

The CDR3 loop reads CASSLGPAPDRGSYEQYF. The CDR3 DNA follows: TGCGCCAGCAGCTTGGGCCCAGCCCCGGACAGGGGTTCCTACGAGCAGTACTTC. The gene calls are TRBV5-1 and TRBJ2-7, with 9 bases that match TRBD1. J was trimmed by 1 base and V by 0 bases; bases with no gene match: 11. This CDR3 spans 18 amino acids. Per the germline V gene, CDR1 is SGHRS and CDR2 is YFSETQ.

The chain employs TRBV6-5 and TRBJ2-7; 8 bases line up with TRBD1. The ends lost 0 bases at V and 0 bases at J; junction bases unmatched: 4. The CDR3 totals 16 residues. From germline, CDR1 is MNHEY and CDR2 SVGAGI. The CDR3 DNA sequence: TGTGCCAGCAGTTACTCGTTGGACAGGGCCTCCTACGAGCAGTACTTC. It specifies CASSYSLDRASYEQYF.

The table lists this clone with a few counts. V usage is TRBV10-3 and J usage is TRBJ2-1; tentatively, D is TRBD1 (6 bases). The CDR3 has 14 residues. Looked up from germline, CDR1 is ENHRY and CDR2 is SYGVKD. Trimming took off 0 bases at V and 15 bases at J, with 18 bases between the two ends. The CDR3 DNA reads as TGTGCCATCAGTGAGTCGATAGGGGGTCTAGCCCTGTTCTTC. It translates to CAISESIGGLALFF.

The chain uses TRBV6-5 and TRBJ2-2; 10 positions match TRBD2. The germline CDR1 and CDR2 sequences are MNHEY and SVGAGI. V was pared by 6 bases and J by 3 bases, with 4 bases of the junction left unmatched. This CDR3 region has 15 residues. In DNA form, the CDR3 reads TGTGCCAGCAGGAGAGCGGGGGGGCACACCGGGGAGCTGTTTTTT. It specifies CASRRAGGHTGELFF.